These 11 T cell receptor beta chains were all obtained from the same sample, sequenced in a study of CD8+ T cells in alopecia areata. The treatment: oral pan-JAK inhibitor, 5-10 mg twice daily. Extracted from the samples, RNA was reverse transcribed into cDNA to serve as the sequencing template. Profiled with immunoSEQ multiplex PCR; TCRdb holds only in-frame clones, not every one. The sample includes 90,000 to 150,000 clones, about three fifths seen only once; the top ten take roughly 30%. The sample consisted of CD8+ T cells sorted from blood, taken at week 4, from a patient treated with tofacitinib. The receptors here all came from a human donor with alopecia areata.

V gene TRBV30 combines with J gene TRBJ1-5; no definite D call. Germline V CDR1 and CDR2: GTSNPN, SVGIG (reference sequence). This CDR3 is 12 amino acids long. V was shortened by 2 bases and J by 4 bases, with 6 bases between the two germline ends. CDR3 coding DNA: TGTGCCTGGAGTCAATATAATCAGCCCCAGCATTTT. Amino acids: CAWSQYNQPQHF.

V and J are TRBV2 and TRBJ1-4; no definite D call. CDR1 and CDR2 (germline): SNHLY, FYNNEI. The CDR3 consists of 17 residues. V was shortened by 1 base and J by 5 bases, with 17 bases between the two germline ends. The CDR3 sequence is CASSEGHVAALNEKLFF. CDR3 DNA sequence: TGTGCCAGCAGTGAAGGTCACGTCGCAGCGCTAAATGAAAAACTGTTTTTT.

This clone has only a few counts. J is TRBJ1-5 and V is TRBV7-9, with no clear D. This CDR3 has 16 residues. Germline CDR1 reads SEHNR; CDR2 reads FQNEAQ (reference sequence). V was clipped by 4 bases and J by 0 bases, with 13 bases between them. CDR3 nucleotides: TGTGCCAGCAGCTCGCCGGGAGCCTTTAGCAATCAGCCCCAGCATTTT. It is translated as CASSSPGAFSNQPQHF.

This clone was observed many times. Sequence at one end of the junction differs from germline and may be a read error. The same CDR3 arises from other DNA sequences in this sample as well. CDR3 bases: TGTGCCAGCAGCCTATCCGGGACACAGACCGGGGAGCTGTTTTTT. It translates to CASSLSGTQTGELFF. V gene TRBV4-1 combines with J gene TRBJ2-2; tentatively, D is TRBD1 (6 bases). This CDR3 is 15 amino acids long. The V gene's germline CDR1 is MGHRA and CDR2 YSYEKL.

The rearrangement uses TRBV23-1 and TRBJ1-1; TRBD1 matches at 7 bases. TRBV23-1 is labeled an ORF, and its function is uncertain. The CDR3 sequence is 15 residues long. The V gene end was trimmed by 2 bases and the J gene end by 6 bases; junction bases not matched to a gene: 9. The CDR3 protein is CASSQKDRVVAEAFF. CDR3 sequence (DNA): TGCGCCAGCAGTCAAAAAGACAGGGTAGTCGCTGAAGCTTTCTTT.

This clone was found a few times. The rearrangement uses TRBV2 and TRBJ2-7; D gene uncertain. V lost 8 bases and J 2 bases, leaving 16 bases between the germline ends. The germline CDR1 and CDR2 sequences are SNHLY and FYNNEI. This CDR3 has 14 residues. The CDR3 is CASAAVNEPYEQYF. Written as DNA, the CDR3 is TGTGCCAGCGCCGCCGTGAATGAACCCTACGAGCAGTACTTC.

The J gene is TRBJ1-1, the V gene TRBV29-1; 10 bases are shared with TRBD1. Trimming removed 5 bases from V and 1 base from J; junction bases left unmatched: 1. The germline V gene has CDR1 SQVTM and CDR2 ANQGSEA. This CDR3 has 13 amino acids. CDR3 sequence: CSVRTGGNTEAFF. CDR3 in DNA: TGCAGCGTTCGGACAGGGGGGAACACTGAAGCTTTCTTT.

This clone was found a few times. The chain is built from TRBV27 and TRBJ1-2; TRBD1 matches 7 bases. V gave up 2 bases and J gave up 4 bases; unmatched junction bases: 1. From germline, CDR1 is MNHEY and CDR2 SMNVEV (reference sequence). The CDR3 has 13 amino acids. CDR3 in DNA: TGTGCCAGCAGTTTAGGGGACAGCTATGGCTACACCTTC. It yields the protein CASSLGDSYGYTF.

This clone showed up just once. The CDR3 DNA is TGCAGCGCCAGGGGACACGATGAAAAACTGTTTTTT. Protein sequence: CSARGHDEKLFF. This chain joins TRBV29-1 and TRBJ1-4; perhaps TRBD1 as D (6 bases). This CDR3 contains 12 residues. The germline V gene encodes CDR1 SQVTM and CDR2 ANQGSEA. V was clipped by 7 bases and J by 6 bases, with 12 bases between them.

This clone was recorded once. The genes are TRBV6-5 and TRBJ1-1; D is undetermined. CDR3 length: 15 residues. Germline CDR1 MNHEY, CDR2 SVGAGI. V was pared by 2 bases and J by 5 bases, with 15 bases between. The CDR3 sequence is CASSYLASGYTEAFF. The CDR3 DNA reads TGTGCCAGCAGTTACCTCGCGTCAGGCTATACTGAAGCTTTCTTT.

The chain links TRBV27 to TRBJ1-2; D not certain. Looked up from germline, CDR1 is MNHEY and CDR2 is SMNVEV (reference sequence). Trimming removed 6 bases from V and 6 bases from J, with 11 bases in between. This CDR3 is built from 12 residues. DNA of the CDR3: TGTGCCAGCAGAGGGTTGGCAGATGGCTACACCTTC. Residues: CASRGLADGYTF.